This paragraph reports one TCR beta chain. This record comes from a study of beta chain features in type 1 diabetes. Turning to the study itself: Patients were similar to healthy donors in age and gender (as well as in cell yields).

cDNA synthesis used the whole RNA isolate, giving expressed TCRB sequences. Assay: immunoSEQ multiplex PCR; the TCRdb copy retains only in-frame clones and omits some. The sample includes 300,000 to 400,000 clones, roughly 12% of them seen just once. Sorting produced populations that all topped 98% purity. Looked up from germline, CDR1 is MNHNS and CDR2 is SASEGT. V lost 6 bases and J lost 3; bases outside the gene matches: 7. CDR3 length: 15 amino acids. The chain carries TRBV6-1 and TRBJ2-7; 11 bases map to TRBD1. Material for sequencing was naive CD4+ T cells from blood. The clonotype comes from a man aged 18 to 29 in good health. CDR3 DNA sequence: TGTGCCAGCAGCTTCCTAGGGACAGGGGGCTACGAGCAGTACTTC. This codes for CASSFLGTGGYEQYF.